The following is a TCR beta chain sequence with its context. How the authors handled the data: Amplifying reference gene primers gave estimates of nucleated cell counts. This table comes from immunoSEQ multiplex PCR, and its TCRdb copy is limited to in-frame clones, with some not included. V and J calls plus clone size are reproduced from that table; the DNA served to infer D and trimming. The sample includes around 150,000 clones, approximately 86% of them seen just once. CDR1 and CDR2 (germline): SNHLY, FYNNEI. The ends were cut back, 6 bases at V and 3 bases at J, with 12 bases in the middle. The CDR3 consists of 13 residues. This sample is part of a study of blood T cell repertoires in COVID-19. For the study at large: Spain, Italy and the United States supplied samples that represented acute and convalescent COVID-19. PBMCs, B-cell-depleted T cells, or T cells provided the cDNA or gDNA that made up the material.

Sequencing was performed on peripheral blood. The V gene is TRBV2, the J gene TRBJ2-7; weak D call: TRBD1 (7 bases). This receptor was obtained from a man aged 65 to 85 with acute or convalescent COVID-19. The CDR3 region has the DNA TGTGCCAGCAGAGGCGGGACAGACTACGAGCAGTACTTC. Its protein is CASRGGTDYEQYF.